The table lists the clone carrying this TCR beta chain with many counts. The antigen is undetermined. With a J-beta primer mix and a sample-barcoded 5' primer, a second PCR ran 7 to 11 cycles. TCRdb called the 5' RACE reads again in MiXCR, with one record for every CDR3 protein. The table includes 920,000 or so distinct CDR3 sequences, more than 35% detected once. Germline assignment: CDR1 SGHNT and CDR2 YYREEE (reference sequence). V shed 3 bases, J shed 3 bases, and the junction held 11 bases outside the gene matches. CDR3 length: 17 residues. The data are from a study of blood T cells in healthy people across ages. Study-wide results and limits: PBMCs that were unsorted prevented a conclusive naive versus antigen-experienced comparison. TCR beta diversity, measured per million T cells, fell in a roughly linear way with age. Diversity of TCR beta correlated strongly with naive T cell percentage. The diversity estimates, figures obtained from one million T cells, were considered underestimates.

The chain is built from TRBV5-4 and TRBJ2-2; 7 positions match TRBD1. The TCR sequence derives from a woman aged 55-69 years in good health. The sample comprised blood. The CDR3 nucleotides are TGTGCCAGCAGCTCACCACAGGGGACGTGGGACACCGGGGAGCTGTTTTTT. It is translated as CASSSPQGTWDTGELFF.